Below, one T cell receptor beta chain is given with its context. Assay used: immunoSEQ multiplex PCR; TCRdb lists only in-frame clones, some missing. The table records 350,000 to 450,000 clones, more than 75% of them present only once. The data were obtained in a study of blood T cell repertoires in COVID-19. Overall study context: COVID-19 samples, acute and convalescent, were from the United States, Italy and Spain. T cells, B-cell-depleted T cells, or PBMCs supplied cDNA or gDNA.

The CDR3 is 14 residues long. Germline lookup yields CDR1 SGHRS and CDR2 YFSETQ. With V trimmed by 4 bases and J by 4 bases, 7 bases remained unmatched. The chain uses TRBV5-1 and TRBJ1-2; TRBD1 agrees at 7 bases. Source material: peripheral blood. This TCR derives from a woman aged 55 to 70 with COVID-19, enrolled during active disease. This CDR3 is CASSPETGIYGYTF. CDR3 coding DNA: TGCGCCAGCAGCCCCGAGACAGGGATCTATGGCTACACCTTC.